The entry below gives a single T cell receptor beta chain sequence along with its context. The data originate from a study of blood T cell repertoires in COVID-19. As for the study in general: Acute and convalescent COVID-19 samples came from the United States, Italy and Spain. PBMCs, B-cell-depleted T cells, or T cells were the source of the cDNA or gDNA that made up the material.

The CDR3 contains 14 residues. Germline V lookup: CDR1 SGHAT, CDR2 FQNNGV. V trimming: 5 bases; J trimming: 4 bases; junction bases outside the gene matches: 6. Original processing methods: Reference gene primer amplification in the assay estimated nucleated cell counts. Produced via immunoSEQ multiplex PCR; TCRdb's table is partial and in-frame only. The V and J calls and clone size come from that table; D and trimming were worked out from the DNA. The sample comprises 200,000 to 250,000 clones, 92% of which are singletons, and around 1.2% rests with the top ten. The clonotype was recovered from a man aged 30-40 years with acute or convalescent COVID-19. V and J are TRBV11-2 and TRBJ2-7; 9 bases align to TRBD2. Input material: peripheral blood. The CDR3 sequence: CASSEPGLAYEQYF. The CDR3 bases are TGTGCCAGCAGCGAACCGGGACTAGCTTACGAGCAGTACTTC.